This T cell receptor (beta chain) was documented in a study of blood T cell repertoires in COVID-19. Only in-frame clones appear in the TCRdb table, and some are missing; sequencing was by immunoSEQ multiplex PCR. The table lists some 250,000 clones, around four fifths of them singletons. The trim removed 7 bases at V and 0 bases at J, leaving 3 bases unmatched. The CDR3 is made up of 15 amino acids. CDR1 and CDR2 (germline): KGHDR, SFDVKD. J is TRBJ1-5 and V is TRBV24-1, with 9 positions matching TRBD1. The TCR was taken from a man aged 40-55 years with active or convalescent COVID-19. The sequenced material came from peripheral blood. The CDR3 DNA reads TGTGCCACCAGCGGGACAGGGACTAGCAATCAGCCCCAGCATTTT. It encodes CATSGTGTSNQPQHF.